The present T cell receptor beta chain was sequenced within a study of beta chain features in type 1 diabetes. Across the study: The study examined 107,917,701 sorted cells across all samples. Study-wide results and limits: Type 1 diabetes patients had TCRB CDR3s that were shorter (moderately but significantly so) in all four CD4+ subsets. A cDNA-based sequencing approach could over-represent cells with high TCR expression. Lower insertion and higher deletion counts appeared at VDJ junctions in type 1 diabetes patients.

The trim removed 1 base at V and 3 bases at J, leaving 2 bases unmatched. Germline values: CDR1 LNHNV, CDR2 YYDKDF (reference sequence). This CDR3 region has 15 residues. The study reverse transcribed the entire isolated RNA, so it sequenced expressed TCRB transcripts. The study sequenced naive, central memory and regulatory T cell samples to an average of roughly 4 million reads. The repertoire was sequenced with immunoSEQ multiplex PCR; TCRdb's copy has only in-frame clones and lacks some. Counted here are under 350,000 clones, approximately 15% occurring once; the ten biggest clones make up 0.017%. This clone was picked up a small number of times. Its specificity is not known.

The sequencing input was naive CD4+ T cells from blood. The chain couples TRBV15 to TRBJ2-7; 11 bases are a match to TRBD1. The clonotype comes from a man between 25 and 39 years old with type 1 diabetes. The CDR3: CATSRAGTGGYEQYF. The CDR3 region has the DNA TGTGCCACCAGCAGAGCCGGGACAGGGGGCTACGAGCAGTACTTC. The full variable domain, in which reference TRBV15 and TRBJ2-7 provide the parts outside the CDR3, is DAMVIQNPRYQVTQFGKPVTLSCSQTLNHNVMYWYQQKSSQAPKLLFHYYDKDFNNEADTPDNFQSRRPNTSFCFLDIRSPGLGDTAMYLCATSRAGTGGYEQYFGPGTRLTVT.